The 14 T cell receptor beta chains reported below all come from one sample, sequenced in a study of Ad26.COV2.S vaccination and SARS-CoV-2 variants. Produced via immunoSEQ multiplex PCR; TCRdb's table is partial and in-frame only. The table lists 300,000 to 350,000 clones, roughly 90% of them singletons. The sample's treatment: roughly 18 received Ad26.COV2.S at low or high dose, single or two shots; roughly five received placebo; per-sample allocation not given. Sampling was performed 63 days after the first vaccine or placebo injection. This specimen consisted of peripheral blood, obtained in a trial of Ad26.COV2.S vaccine versus placebo. These receptors originate from a person aged 18-65 years who received the Ad26.COV2.S COVID-19 vaccine or a placebo.

This sequence joins TRBV7-2 and TRBJ2-7; the D is unclear. Germline V gene data show CDR1 as SGHTA and CDR2 as FQGNSA. The CDR3 is made up of 11 amino acids. The V end was cut by 3 bases, the J end by 4 bases, with 4 bases between. CDR3 coding DNA: TGTGCCAGCAGCTTTAATTACGAGCAGTACTTC. This encodes CASSFNYEQYF.

The V call is TRBV6-5, the J call TRBJ2-7; TRBD2 agrees at 12 bases. Trimming at V came to 8 bases and at J to 2 bases, leaving 7 bases not matched to a gene. The CDR3 contains 15 residues. The V gene's germline CDR1 is MNHEY and CDR2 SVGAGI. CDR3 sequence: CASGLSSGGAYEQYF. The CDR3 nucleotides are TGTGCCAGCGGGCTTTCTAGCGGGGGGGCCTACGAGCAGTACTTC.

The table lists this clone with a few counts. The chain couples TRBV30 to TRBJ1-1; 7 nucleotides match TRBD1. V was pared by 3 bases and J by 3 bases, with 1 base of the junction left unmatched. Per the germline V gene, CDR1 is GTSNPN and CDR2 is SVGIG (reference sequence). The CDR3 totals 12 residues. CDR3 sequence: CAWRDRDTEAFF. The CDR3 DNA follows: TGTGCCTGGAGAGACAGGGACACTGAAGCTTTCTTT.

J is TRBJ1-2 and V is TRBV21-1; TRBD1 reflects the table's D call only, with no check against the DNA. TRBV21-1 is described as a pseudogene. The CDR3 is 12 residues long. The CDR3 nucleotides are TGTGCCAGCAGCAAAGTCAGATCGGGCTACACCTTC. It codes for CASSKVRSGYTF.

This sequence joins TRBV7-8 and TRBJ1-2; 7 nucleotides match TRBD1. CDR1 is SGHVS and CDR2 is FQNEAQ in the germline V gene. The CDR3 runs to 14 residues. Trimming took 7 bases from V and 2 from J; bases not matched to a gene: 7. CDR3 nucleotide sequence: TGTGCCAGCAAAACAGGGGTGGGGAACTATGGCTACACCTTC. As protein: CASKTGVGNYGYTF.

The V gene is TRBV6-2 or TRBV6-3, the J gene TRBJ1-1, with D unresolved. The CDR3 runs 16 residues. With 2 bases removed from V and 2 bases from J, the gap between germline ends came to 15 bases. From germline, CDR1 is MNHEY and CDR2 SVGEGT. The CDR3 protein is CASSYPERPLNTEAFF. CDR3 bases: TGTGCCAGCAGTTACCCCGAACGGCCACTTAACACTGAAGCTTTCTTT.

The CDR3 DNA sequence: TGCGCCAGCAGCTTGGTGTGGGGGAACACTGAAGCTTTCTTT. Its translation: CASSLVWGNTEAFF. The chain is built from TRBV5-1 and TRBJ1-1; D not certain. The CDR3 spans 14 residues. Germline V gene data show CDR1 as SGHRS and CDR2 as YFSETQ. V was trimmed by 0 bases and J by 1 base, leaving 7 bases between them.

V is TRBV6-5 and J is TRBJ2-7, with D possibly being TRBD1 (5 bases). Germline CDR1 reads MNHEY; CDR2 reads SVGAGI. V was cut by 7 bases and J by 3 bases, with 19 bases left in between. The length of the CDR3 is 15 residues. Here the CDR3 reads CASNPRAGFVYEQYF. For the CDR3, the DNA is TGTGCCAGCAACCCTAGGGCAGGGTTTGTCTACGAGCAGTACTTC.

The V call is TRBV7-9, the J call TRBJ2-1; 9 bases map to TRBD1. CDR1 is SEHNR, CDR2 FQNEAQ, per germline (reference sequence). There are 15 residues in the CDR3. With V trimmed by 5 bases and J by 7 bases, 9 bases remained unmatched. CDR3 coding DNA: TGTGCCAGCAGCGCACCGGGACAGGGTTGGAATGAGCAGTTCTTC. It codes for CASSAPGQGWNEQFF.

The chain is built from TRBV5-1 and TRBJ1-4; 9 bases are shared with TRBD1. CDR3 length: 17 amino acids. With V trimmed by 4 bases and J by 5 bases, 12 bases remained unmatched. The germline gives CDR1 SGHRS, CDR2 YFSETQ. CDR3: CASSLGPGQGSNEKLFF. In DNA form, the CDR3 reads TGCGCCAGCAGCCTAGGGCCGGGACAGGGCTCGAATGAAAAACTGTTTTTT.

The gene calls are TRBV11-2 and TRBJ2-6; D is perhaps TRBD1 (5 bases). The V and J ends lost 3 bases and 8 bases respectively, with 14 bases between them. Germline CDR1 is SGHAT and CDR2 is FQNNGV. The CDR3 has 15 residues. This CDR3 is CASSFTPGWSNVLTF. The CDR3 DNA follows: TGTGCCAGCAGCTTTACGCCAGGGTGGTCCAACGTCCTGACTTTC. Full variable domain (missing parts from reference TRBV11-2 and TRBJ2-6): EAGVAQSPRYKIIEKRQSVAFWCNPISGHATLYWYQQILGQGPKLLIQFQNNGVVDDSQLPKDRFSAERLKGVDSTLKIQPAKLEDSAVYLCASSFTPGWSNVLTFGAGSRLTVL.

This chain joins TRBV7-9 and TRBJ1-6, with D hard to call. There are 13 residues in the CDR3. Germline lookup yields CDR1 SEHNR and CDR2 FQNEAQ (reference sequence). V lost 5 bases and J 8 bases, leaving 10 bases between the germline ends. This CDR3 reads CASSPFLDSPLHF. CDR3 coding DNA: TGTGCCAGCAGCCCCTTTTTGGATTCACCCCTCCACTTT.

This chain connects TRBV28 to TRBJ2-3; TRBD1 aligns across 7 bases. The CDR3 has 18 amino acids. V was pared by 7 bases and J by 6 bases, with 22 bases of the junction left unmatched. Germline CDR1 MDHEN, CDR2 SYDVKM. In DNA form, the CDR3 reads TGTGCCAGCATCACCCTCAACAACCCGACAGGGAATCGCGATACGCAGTATTTT. Its translation is CASITLNNPTGNRDTQYF.

The chain uses TRBV21-1 and TRBJ2-5; no DNA check was done on the table's D call, TRBD1. TRBV21-1 counts as a pseudogene. The CDR3 covers 18 residues. CDR3 region: CASSKAWVRGPTNETQYF. The CDR3 region has the DNA TGTGCCAGCAGCAAAGCATGGGTAAGGGGCCCGACCAATGAGACCCAGTACTTC.